This TCR beta chain derives from a study of shared clonotypes between healthy human individuals. Turning to this clone: The same CDR3 also results from other DNA sequences found in this sample.

This CDR3 has 15 amino acids. The V gene's germline CDR1 is KGHSH and CDR2 LQKENI. V lost 6 bases to trimming and J lost 1 base; unmatched junction nucleotides: 7. This table comes from immunoSEQ multiplex PCR, and its TCRdb copy is limited to in-frame clones, with some not included. The table lists over 1.5 million clones, around 98% of them singletons, with less than 0.55% in the top ten. The TCR comes from a man aged 30 to 39 in good health. Material for sequencing was naive CD4+ T cells sorted from blood. The subset here: CD45RA+ positively selected. J is TRBJ2-7 and V is TRBV18; 9 nucleotides line up with TRBD2. The CDR3 loop reads CASSPPGLASYEQYF. The CDR3 nucleotides are TGTGCCAGCTCGCCGCCGGGACTAGCTTCCTACGAGCAGTACTTC.